These 5 T cell receptor beta chains originate from one sample sequenced in a study of CD8+CD57+ T cells in acquired aplastic anemia. Patients picked for sequencing had shown CD8+CD57+ cell expansion detected by flow cytometry. Genomic DNA served as template for TCR beta VDJ and CDR3 profiling. Using its own MiXCR run on the reads, TCRdb lists one record per CDR3 protein. The data contain a few hundred thousand distinct CDR3 sequences, almost 50% of them singletons. Sequences were obtained from sorted CD4+, CD8+, or CD8+CD57+ T cells (not recorded which) from PBMCs. The receptors shown here come from a human donor with aplastic anemia.

V is TRBV6-5 and J is TRBJ2-7; D is perhaps TRBD1 or TRBD2 (6 bases each). Trimming cost V 2 bases and J 5 bases, with 13 bases left between them. The germline CDR1 and CDR2 sequences are MNHEY and SVGAGI. The length of the CDR3 is 14 residues. CDR3 in DNA: TGTGCCAGCAGTTACGTCGGGGGCGGCAACGAGCAGTACTTC. Amino acids: CASSYVGGGNEQYF.

Points on this clonotype: The junction shows a germline mismatch at one end, possibly a read error. CDR3 sequence: CASSQELAGEQYF. CDR3 DNA: TGCGCCAGCAGCCAAGAACTAGCGGGGGAGCAGTACTTC. The chain has TRBV2 and TRBJ2-7; TRBD2 aligns across 10 bases. The CDR3 is made up of 13 amino acids. CDR1 is SNHLY and CDR2 is FYNNEI in the germline V gene.

This sequence joins TRBV20-1 and TRBJ2-5; 15 bases map to TRBD2. V lost 4 bases and J lost 0; bases outside the gene matches: 3. Germline CDR1 and CDR2: DFQATT and SNEGSKA (reference sequence). The CDR3 has 16 residues. The CDR3, as DNA: TGCAGTGCTACCGGGACTAGCGGGAGGTACCAAGAGACCCAGTACTTC. Translation: CSATGTSGRYQETQYF.

This clonotype was seen many times. V gene TRBV2 combines with J gene TRBJ1-5; D perhaps matches TRBD1 (6 bases). Between the trimmed V and J ends, which lost 6 bases and 0 bases, there was a span of 6 bases. Germline CDR1 reads SNHLY; CDR2 reads FYNNEI. The CDR3 spans 13 residues. CDR3 in DNA: TGTGCCAGCAGGGACAGTAGCAATCAGCCCCAGCATTTT. Its translation: CASRDSSNQPQHF.

J is TRBJ2-7 and V is TRBV20-1, with D unresolved. Looked up from germline, CDR1 is DFQATT and CDR2 is SNEGSKA (reference sequence). V lost 3 bases to trimming and J lost 5 bases, with 11 bases between them. CDR3 length: 12 residues. CDR3 sequence (DNA): TGCAGTGCTAGGGGTAGCTGGGACGAGCAGTACTTC. This codes for CSARGSWDEQYF.